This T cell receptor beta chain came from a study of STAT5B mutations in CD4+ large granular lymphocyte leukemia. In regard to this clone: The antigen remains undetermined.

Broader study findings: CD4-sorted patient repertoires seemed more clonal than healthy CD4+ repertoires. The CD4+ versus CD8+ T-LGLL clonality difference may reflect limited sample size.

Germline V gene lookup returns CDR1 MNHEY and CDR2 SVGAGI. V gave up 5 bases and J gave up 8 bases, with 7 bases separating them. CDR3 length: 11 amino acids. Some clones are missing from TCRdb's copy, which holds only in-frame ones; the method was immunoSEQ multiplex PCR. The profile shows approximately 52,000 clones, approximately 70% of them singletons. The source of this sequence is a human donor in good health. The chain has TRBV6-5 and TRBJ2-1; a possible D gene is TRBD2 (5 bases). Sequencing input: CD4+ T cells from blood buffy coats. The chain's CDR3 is CASSEGDEQFF. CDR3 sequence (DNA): TGTGCCAGCAGTGAGGGAGATGAGCAGTTCTTC.